Sequencing of this TCR beta chain was carried out in a study of blood T cell repertoires in COVID-19. TCRdb's table, derived via immunoSEQ multiplex PCR, lists solely in-frame clones and lacks some. The sample consists of 240,000 or so clones, approximately 84% of them appearing once. This CDR3 is built from 15 residues. In germline, CDR1 is SGDLS, CDR2 YYNGEE. Trimming shortened V by 1 base and J by 3 bases, and 10 bases separated the two germline ends. The chain recombines TRBV9 with TRBJ2-2; D possibly corresponds to TRBD2 (6 bases). This TCR derives from a woman aged 40 to 49 with acute COVID-19. Sequenced material: PBMCs or T cells enriched from blood (not recorded which). CDR3 sequence reads: CASSVSGLHTGELFF. The CDR3 DNA follows: TGTGCCAGCAGCGTAAGCGGGCTACACACCGGGGAGCTGTTTTTT.